This TCR beta chain was profiled in a study of T cell responses to AZD1222 COVID-19 vaccine. Across the whole study: Investigators merged groups given second doses at roughly 4 or roughly 12 weeks.

As for this clone: Its antigen is undetermined.

Some clones are missing from TCRdb's copy, which holds only in-frame ones; the method was immunoSEQ multiplex PCR. The repertoire has 55,000 to 85,000 clones, 84% of them found once; the top ten carry 8% to 10%. After removal of 1 base from V and 4 bases from J, the junction contained 10 bases not matched to a gene. Looked up from germline, CDR1 is SEHNR and CDR2 is FQNEAQ (reference sequence). The CDR3 is 17 residues long. Study outcomes and limitations: Repertoire sampling was restricted to post-peak T cell response timepoints. Most donors were white British and more were female, and clonal diversity was possibly underestimated. Unmutated variant regions reportedly attract nearly half of all spike-specific TCRs.

The V and J genes are TRBV7-9 and TRBJ2-1, with 7 nucleotides matching TRBD2. This TCR was sampled from an adult in good health. Sequencing used peripheral blood, obtained on day 0 of AZD1222 vaccination. The CDR3 DNA follows: TGTGCCAGCAGCTTAGAAACCCTTAGCGGGTCTTACAATGAGCAGTTCTTC. This sequence encodes CASSLETLSGSYNEQFF. The entire variable domain, with the rest obtained from reference TRBV7-9 and TRBJ2-1, is as follows: DTGVSQNPRHKITKRGQNVTFRCDPISEHNRLYWYRQTLGQGPEFLTYFQNEAQLEKSRLLSDRFSAERPKGSFSTLEIQRTEQGDSAMYLCASSLETLSGSYNEQFFGPGTRLTVL.